This paragraph covers one T cell receptor beta chain sequence. The data were taken from a study of blood T cell repertoires in COVID-19. Study background: The United States, Italy and Spain provided the acute and convalescent COVID-19 samples. Sources were T cells, B-cell-depleted T cells, or PBMCs; the material itself was cDNA or gDNA.

Original analysis: Estimation of nucleated cell counts relied on the amplification of reference gene primers. The assay was immunoSEQ multiplex PCR, and TCRdb's table has in-frame clones only and misses some. That table gives V, J and clone size, and the DNA gave D and trimming. The sample yields about 250,000 clones, about 89% seen once. Germline V gene data show CDR1 as KGHSH and CDR2 as LQKENI. V lost 3 bases and J lost 4, with 19 bases in between. The CDR3 covers 17 residues. Specimen: peripheral blood. This receptor was obtained from a woman in her fifties or sixties who had recovered from COVID-19. The genes are TRBV18 and TRBJ1-3; D remains unclear. CDR3 amino acids: CASSPGAELTKGNTIYF. CDR3 in DNA: TGTGCCAGCTCACCGGGCGCAGAGCTTACAAAAGGAAACACCATATATTTT.